A single sample gave rise to the 20 T cell receptor beta chains below, sequenced in a study of preoperative IRX-2 immunotherapy in early breast cancer. Sequencing was performed with immunoSEQ multiplex PCR; in TCRdb, only in-frame clones are kept and a portion is missing. The repertoire consists of about 89,000 clones, with about nine tenths occurring once and the leading ten covering roughly 2%. As to treatment: preoperative locoregional IRX-2 cytokine immunotherapy. Sequenced material: tumor tissue, taken after IRX-2 immunotherapy. These receptors came from a human donor with breast cancer.

The count of this clone is one. V is TRBV18 and J is TRBJ1-1; no reliable D call. Trimming shortened V by 4 bases and J by 7 bases, and 13 bases separated the two germline ends. The CDR3 is made up of 13 amino acids. The germline gives CDR1 KGHSH, CDR2 LQKENI. The CDR3 region is CASSQRESYEAFF. The CDR3 bases are TGTGCCAGCTCACAGCGGGAGAGCTATGAAGCTTTCTTT.

The V and J genes are TRBV19 and TRBJ2-2; D is unclear. Trimming took off 6 bases at V and 1 base at J, with 3 bases between the two ends. The CDR3 is made up of 12 amino acids. Germline V gene sequence: CDR1 LNHDA, CDR2 SQIVND (reference sequence). CDR3: CASRENTGELFF. DNA for the CDR3: TGTGCCAGTAGAGAGAACACCGGGGAGCTGTTTTTT.

The chain's CDR3 is CASTNLGRRSISYEQYF. The CDR3 DNA reads as TGCGCCAGCACCAACCTGGGAAGGAGGAGCATTTCCTACGAGCAGTACTTC. V is TRBV23-1 and J is TRBJ2-7; D possibly corresponds to TRBD2 (5 bases). TRBV23-1 qualifies as an ORF whose function is uncertain. The CDR3 is made up of 17 amino acids. Trimming took 7 bases from V and 1 from J, leaving 23 bases between them.

The CDR3 DNA follows: TGTGCCACCGGATTACCGGGACAGCACAATGAAAAACTGTTTTTT. As protein: CATGLPGQHNEKLFF. The V call is TRBV15, the J call TRBJ1-4; 7 bases line up with TRBD1. V lost 8 bases to trimming and J lost 5 bases; unmatched junction nucleotides: 11. CDR1 and CDR2 from the germline V gene are LNHNV and YYDKDF (reference sequence). The CDR3 totals 15 residues.

The chain has TRBV19 and TRBJ1-2, with D possibly matching TRBD1 (5 bases). CDR1 is LNHDA, CDR2 SQIVND, per germline (reference sequence). This CDR3 contains 15 residues. V dropped 3 bases and J dropped 2 bases, with 13 bases sitting between them. Here the CDR3 reads CASSIRPGRNYGYTF. The CDR3 DNA sequence: TGTGCCAGTAGTATTCGGCCAGGGAGAAACTATGGCTACACCTTC.

The gene calls are TRBV10-1 and TRBJ2-5, with TRBD2 matching 7 bases. Germline V lookup: CDR1 WNHNN, CDR2 SYGVQD (reference sequence). This CDR3 is built from 15 residues. V trimming: 3 bases; J trimming: 1 base; junction bases outside the gene matches: 5. The CDR3 sequence: CASSDGGGPQETQYF. DNA of the CDR3: TGCGCCAGCAGTGATGGGGGAGGGCCCCAAGAGACCCAGTACTTC.

V usage is TRBV22-1 and J usage is TRBJ2-2; the table's TRBD1 call for D was not verified on the DNA. TRBV22-1 is an annotated pseudogene. The CDR3 sequence is 12 residues long. CDR3: CATRDSTGELFF. The CDR3 DNA is TGTGCCACACGGGACAGCACCGGGGAGCTGTTTTTT.

The CDR3 sequence: CASSYSIGGGQGRETQYF. The CDR3 DNA follows: TGTGCCAGCAGTTACTCGATCGGTGGGGGACAGGGACGAGAGACCCAGTACTTC. This chain links TRBV6-7 with TRBJ2-5; 9 nucleotides line up with TRBD1. TRBV6-7 is recorded as an ORF, its role being uncertain. This CDR3 has 18 residues. Trimming took 0 bases from V and 4 from J; bases not matched to a gene: 12.

This chain uses TRBV12-5 with TRBJ1-1; D is perhaps TRBD1 (5 bases). In germline, CDR1 is LGHNT, CDR2 FRNRAP. This CDR3 has 12 amino acids. The CDR3 DNA sequence: TGTGCCAGCTCAAGTGGGGCGAGTGCAGCTTTCTTT. It specifies CASSSGASAAFF.

V and J are TRBV23-1 and TRBJ2-5; D tentatively reads TRBD1 or TRBD2 (6 bases each). TRBV23-1 is designated an ORF whose function remains uncertain. The CDR3 runs to 13 residues. Trimming removed 6 bases at V and 7 bases at J, with 15 bases between. CDR3 nucleotides: TGCGCCAGCAGCTTGGGGGGCTCGGCGACCCAGTACTTC. Amino acids: CASSLGGSATQYF.

The rearrangement uses TRBV7-6 and TRBJ1-1; D gene uncertain. The germline CDR1 and CDR2 sequences are SGHVS and FNYEAQ. CDR3 length equals 14 residues. V shed 7 bases and J shed 5 bases, with 17 bases lying between them. In nucleotides, the CDR3 is TGTGCCAGCATCGAAGACTCCCTGGGGACTGAAGCTTTCTTT. This translates into CASIEDSLGTEAFF.

Regarding this clone: Other DNA sequences from this sample encode an identical CDR3 as well. V gene TRBV18 combines with J gene TRBJ2-7; D might be TRBD1 (5 bases). The germline V gene encodes CDR1 KGHSH and CDR2 LQKENI. The CDR3 totals 13 residues. V was pared by 1 base and J by 5 bases, with 9 bases between. The chain's CDR3 is CASSPQGSHEQYF. As DNA, the CDR3 is TGTGCCAGCTCACCACAGGGGTCCCACGAGCAGTACTTC.

A few counts support this clone. The genes are TRBV6-8 and TRBJ1-1; tentatively, D is TRBD1 (6 bases). The V end lost 8 bases, the J end lost 5 bases, and 18 bases lay between the germline ends. Germline V gene lookup returns CDR1 MNHGY and CDR2 SAAAGT. CDR3 length equals 14 residues. CDR3 DNA sequence: TGTGCCAGCCTGGGGGGGGCTGAGGGGACTGAAGCTTTCTTT. Its protein product is CASLGGAEGTEAFF.

As to this clone: The same CDR3 also results from other DNA sequences found in this sample. The V call is TRBV18, the J call TRBJ2-2; TRBD2 might be the D (6 bases). Trimming shortened V by 3 bases and J by 4 bases, and 9 bases separated the two germline ends. CDR3 size: 14 residues. The germline CDR1 and CDR2 sequences are KGHSH and LQKENI. The CDR3 DNA sequence: TGTGCCAGCTCACCGGGGGGATCCACCGGGGAGCTGTTTTTT. It is translated as CASSPGGSTGELFF. The complete variable domain, with remaining parts taken from reference TRBV18 and TRBJ2-2, reads NAGVMQNPRHLVRRRGQEARLRCSPMKGHSHVYWYRQLPEEGLKFMVYLQKENIIDESGMPKERFSAEFPKEGPSILRIQQVVRGDSAAYFCASSPGGSTGELFFGEGSRLTVL.

CDR3 sequence (DNA): TGTGCCAGCTCACCACAGCCAGGCTCGGTTCAGCCCCAGCATTTT. Amino acid sequence: CASSPQPGSVQPQHF. The chain combines TRBV18 with TRBJ1-5; no clear D. Trimming cost V 1 base and J 6 bases, with 13 bases left between them. CDR1 and CDR2 from the germline V gene are KGHSH and LQKENI. The CDR3 totals 15 residues.

The V call is TRBV5-1, the J call TRBJ2-7; possibly TRBD1 for D (7 bases). V lost 0 bases to trimming and J lost 4 bases, with 14 bases between them. This CDR3 is 15 amino acids long. CDR1 and CDR2 (germline): SGHRS, YFSETQ. The CDR3 DNA follows: TGCGCCAGCAGCTTGGGGCAGGGGGGCGGTTACGAGCAGTACTTC. As protein: CASSLGQGGGYEQYF.

The rearrangement links TRBV5-1 to TRBJ1-1; D not certain. The germline V gene has CDR1 SGHRS and CDR2 YFSETQ. Trimming left V 1 base short and J 5 bases short, with 15 bases between. The CDR3 totals 15 residues. The DNA for the CDR3 is TGCGCCAGCAGCTTGAGTTCACCGCAGAGAACTGAAGCTTTCTTT. It codes for CASSLSSPQRTEAFF.

The V gene is TRBV19, the J gene TRBJ1-5; D might be TRBD1 (5 bases). The length of the CDR3 is 16 residues. The germline CDR1 and CDR2 sequences are LNHDA and SQIVND (reference sequence). V was cut by 7 bases and J by 0 bases, with 16 bases left in between. The CDR3 is CASKVVQGLSNQPQHF. For the CDR3, the DNA is TGTGCCAGTAAGGTCGTTCAGGGTCTTAGCAATCAGCCCCAGCATTTT.

This rearrangement joins TRBV15 to TRBJ1-2; TRBD1 aligns across 10 bases. Germline V gene sequence: CDR1 LNHNV, CDR2 YYDKDF (reference sequence). V shed 2 bases, J shed 3 bases, and the junction held 12 bases outside the gene matches. The CDR3 has 18 residues. The CDR3 reads CATSRNRDRGEKYYGYTF. As DNA, the CDR3 is TGTGCCACCAGCAGAAACCGGGACAGGGGCGAGAAGTACTATGGCTACACCTTC.

The V and J genes are TRBV19 and TRBJ2-5, with 10 bases aligning to TRBD2. The CDR3 length is 13 residues. The germline CDR1 and CDR2 sequences are LNHDA and SQIVND (reference sequence). Losses at the gene ends were 8 bases for V and 5 bases for J; bases not matched to a gene: 5. The CDR3 DNA sequence: TGTGCCAGTCGGACTAGCGGAGTGGAGACCCAGTACTTC. Translating it yields CASRTSGVETQYF.